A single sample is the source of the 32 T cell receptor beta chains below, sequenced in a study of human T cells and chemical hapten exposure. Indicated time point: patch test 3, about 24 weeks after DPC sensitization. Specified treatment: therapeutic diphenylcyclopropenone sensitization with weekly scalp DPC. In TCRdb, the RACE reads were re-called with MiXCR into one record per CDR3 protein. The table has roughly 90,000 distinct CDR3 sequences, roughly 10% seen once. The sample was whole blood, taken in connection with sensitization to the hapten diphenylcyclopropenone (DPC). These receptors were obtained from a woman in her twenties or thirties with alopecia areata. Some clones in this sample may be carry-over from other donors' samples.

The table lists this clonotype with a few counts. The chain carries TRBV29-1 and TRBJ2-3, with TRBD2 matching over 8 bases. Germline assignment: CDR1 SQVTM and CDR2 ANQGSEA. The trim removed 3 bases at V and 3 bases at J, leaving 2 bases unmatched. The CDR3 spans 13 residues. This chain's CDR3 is CSVDGGATDTQYF. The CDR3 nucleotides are TGCAGCGTTGACGGGGGGGCAACAGATACGCAGTATTTT.

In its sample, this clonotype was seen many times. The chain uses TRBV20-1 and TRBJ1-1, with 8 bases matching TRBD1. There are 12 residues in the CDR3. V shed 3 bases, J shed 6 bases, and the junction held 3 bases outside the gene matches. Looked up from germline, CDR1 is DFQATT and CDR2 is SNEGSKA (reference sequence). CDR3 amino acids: CSASGDRSEAFF. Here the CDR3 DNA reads TGCAGTGCTAGCGGGGACAGGTCTGAAGCTTTCTTT.

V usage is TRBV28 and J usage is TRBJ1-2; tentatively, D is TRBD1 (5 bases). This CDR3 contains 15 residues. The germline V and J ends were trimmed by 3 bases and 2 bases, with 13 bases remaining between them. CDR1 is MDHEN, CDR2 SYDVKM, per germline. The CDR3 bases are TGTGCCAGCAGTTTTGGACAACTAGGGAACTATGGCTACACCTTC. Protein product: CASSFGQLGNYGYTF.

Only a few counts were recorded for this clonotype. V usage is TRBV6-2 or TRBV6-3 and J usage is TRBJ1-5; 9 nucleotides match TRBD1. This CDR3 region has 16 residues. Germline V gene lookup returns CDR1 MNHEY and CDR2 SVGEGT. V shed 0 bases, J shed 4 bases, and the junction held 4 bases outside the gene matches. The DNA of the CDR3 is TGTGCCAGCAGTTACTCGTTTGACAGGGGGAATCAGCCCCAGCATTTT. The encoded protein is CASSYSFDRGNQPQHF.

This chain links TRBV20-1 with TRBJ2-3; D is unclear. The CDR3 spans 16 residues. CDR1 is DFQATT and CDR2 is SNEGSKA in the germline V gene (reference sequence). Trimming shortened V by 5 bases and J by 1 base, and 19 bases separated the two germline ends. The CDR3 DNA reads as TGCAGTGCTGACCGCATGGGGATTGGGGGCACAGATACGCAGTATTTT. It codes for CSADRMGIGGTDTQYF.

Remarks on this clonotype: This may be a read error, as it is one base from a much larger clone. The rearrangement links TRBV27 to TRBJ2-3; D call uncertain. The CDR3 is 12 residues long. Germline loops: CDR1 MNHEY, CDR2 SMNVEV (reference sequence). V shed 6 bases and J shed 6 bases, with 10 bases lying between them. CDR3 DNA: TGTGCCAGCAGAGGTCTCCGGGATACGCAGTATTTT. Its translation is CASRGLRDTQYF.

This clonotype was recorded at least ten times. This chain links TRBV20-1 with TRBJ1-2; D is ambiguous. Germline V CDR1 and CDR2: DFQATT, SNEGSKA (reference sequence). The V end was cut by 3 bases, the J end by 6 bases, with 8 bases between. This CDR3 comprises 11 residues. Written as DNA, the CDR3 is TGCAGTGCTAGTTCTGTCCATGGCTACACCTTC. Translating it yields CSASSVHGYTF.

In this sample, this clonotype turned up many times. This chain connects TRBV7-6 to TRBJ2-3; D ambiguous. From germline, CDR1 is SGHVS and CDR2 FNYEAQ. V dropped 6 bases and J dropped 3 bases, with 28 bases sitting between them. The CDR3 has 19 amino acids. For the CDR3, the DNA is TGTGCCAGCAGTTACTCGACCGACCCCGCCGAACTAAAAACAGATACGCAGTATTTT. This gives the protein CASSYSTDPAELKTDTQYF.

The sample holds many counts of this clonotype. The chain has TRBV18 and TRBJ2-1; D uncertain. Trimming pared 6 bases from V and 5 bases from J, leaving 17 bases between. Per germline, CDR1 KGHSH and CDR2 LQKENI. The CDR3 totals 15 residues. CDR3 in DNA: TGTGCCAGCTCGCTCCGCTTGAGCCCGGACAATGAGCAGTTCTTC. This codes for CASSLRLSPDNEQFF.

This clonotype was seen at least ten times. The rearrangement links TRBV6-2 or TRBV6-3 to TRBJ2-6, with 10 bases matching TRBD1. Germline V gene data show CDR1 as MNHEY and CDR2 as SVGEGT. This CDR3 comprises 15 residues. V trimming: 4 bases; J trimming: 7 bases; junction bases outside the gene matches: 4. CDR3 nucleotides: TGTGCCAGCAGTTTCGGGACAGGGGACGCCAACGTCCTGACTTTC. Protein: CASSFGTGDANVLTF.

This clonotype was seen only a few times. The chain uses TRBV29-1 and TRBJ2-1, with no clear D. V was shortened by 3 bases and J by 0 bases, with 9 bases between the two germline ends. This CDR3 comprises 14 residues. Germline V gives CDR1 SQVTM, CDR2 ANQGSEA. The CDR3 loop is CSVDNTGSYNEQFF. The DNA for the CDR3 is TGCAGCGTTGATAACACCGGCTCCTACAATGAGCAGTTCTTC.

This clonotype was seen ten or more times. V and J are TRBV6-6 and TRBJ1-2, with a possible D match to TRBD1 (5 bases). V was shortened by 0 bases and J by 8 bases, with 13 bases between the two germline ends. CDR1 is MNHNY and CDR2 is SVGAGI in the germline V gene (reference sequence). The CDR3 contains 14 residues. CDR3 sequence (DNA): TGTGCCAGCAGTTACTCGCGTCAGGGCTTAGGCTACACCTTC. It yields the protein CASSYSRQGLGYTF.

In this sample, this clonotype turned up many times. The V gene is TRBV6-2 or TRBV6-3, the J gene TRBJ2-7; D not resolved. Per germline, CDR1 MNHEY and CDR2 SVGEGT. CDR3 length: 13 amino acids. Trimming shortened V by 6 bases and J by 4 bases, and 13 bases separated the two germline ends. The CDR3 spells CASSVGTGYEQYF. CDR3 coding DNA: TGTGCCAGCAGCGTGGGAACGGGTTACGAGCAGTACTTC.

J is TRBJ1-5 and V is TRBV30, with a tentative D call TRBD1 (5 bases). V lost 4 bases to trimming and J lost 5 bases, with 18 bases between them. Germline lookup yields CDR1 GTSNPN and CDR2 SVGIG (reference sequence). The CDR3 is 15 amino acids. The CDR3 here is CAWKGKGSLHQPQHF. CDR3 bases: TGTGCCTGGAAGGGGAAGGGTTCACTCCATCAGCCCCAGCATTTT.

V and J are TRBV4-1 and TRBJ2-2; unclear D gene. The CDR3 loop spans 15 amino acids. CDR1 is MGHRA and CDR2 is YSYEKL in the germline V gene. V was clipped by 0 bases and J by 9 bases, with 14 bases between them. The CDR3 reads CASSQEANSVRELFF. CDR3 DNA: TGCGCCAGCAGCCAAGAGGCTAATTCAGTCCGGGAGCTGTTTTTT.

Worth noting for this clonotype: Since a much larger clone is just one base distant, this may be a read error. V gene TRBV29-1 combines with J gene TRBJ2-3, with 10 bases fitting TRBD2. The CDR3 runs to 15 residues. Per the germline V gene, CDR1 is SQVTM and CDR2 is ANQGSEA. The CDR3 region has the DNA TGCAGCGATGAAAGCCTAGCGGGAGCTGCAGATACGCAGTATTTT. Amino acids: CSDESLAGAADTQYF.

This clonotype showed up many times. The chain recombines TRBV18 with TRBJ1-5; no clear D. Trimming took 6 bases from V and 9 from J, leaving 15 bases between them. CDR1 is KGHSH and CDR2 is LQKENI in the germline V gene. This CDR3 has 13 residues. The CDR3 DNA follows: TGTGCCAGCTCCCCTACCAGCAGTGGGCCCCAGCATTTT. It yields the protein CASSPTSSGPQHF.

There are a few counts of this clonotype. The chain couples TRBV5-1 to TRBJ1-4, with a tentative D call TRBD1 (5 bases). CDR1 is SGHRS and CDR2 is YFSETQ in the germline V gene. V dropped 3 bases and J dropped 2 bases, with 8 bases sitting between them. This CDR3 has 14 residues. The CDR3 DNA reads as TGCGCCAGCAGCTCCGGGACCACTAATGAAAAACTGTTTTTT. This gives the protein CASSSGTTNEKLFF.

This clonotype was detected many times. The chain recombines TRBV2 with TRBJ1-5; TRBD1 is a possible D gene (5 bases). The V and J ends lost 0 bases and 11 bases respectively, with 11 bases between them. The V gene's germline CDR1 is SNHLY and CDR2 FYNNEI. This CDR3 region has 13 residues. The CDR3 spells CASSEANWGAQHF. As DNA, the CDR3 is TGTGCCAGCAGTGAAGCGAATTGGGGCGCCCAGCATTTT.

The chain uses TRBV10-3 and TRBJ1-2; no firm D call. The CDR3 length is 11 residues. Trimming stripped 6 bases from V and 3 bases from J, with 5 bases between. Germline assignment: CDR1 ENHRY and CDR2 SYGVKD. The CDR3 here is CAIRSDYGYTF. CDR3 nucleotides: TGTGCCATCAGATCTGACTATGGCTACACCTTC.

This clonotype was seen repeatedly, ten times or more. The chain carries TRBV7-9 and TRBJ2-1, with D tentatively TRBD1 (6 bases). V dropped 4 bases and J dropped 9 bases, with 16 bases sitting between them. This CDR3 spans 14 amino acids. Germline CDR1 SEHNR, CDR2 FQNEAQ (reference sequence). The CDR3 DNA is TGTGCCAGCAGCTCCCGAACAGGGTTAGGTGAGCAGTTCTTC. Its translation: CASSSRTGLGEQFF.

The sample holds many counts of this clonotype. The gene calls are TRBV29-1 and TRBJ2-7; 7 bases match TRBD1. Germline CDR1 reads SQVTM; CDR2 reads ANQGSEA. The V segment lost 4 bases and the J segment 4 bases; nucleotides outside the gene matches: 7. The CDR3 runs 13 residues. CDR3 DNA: TGCAGCGTTGGTTTAGGGGGCGGGTACGAGCAGTACTTC. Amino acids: CSVGLGGGYEQYF.

CDR3 in amino acids: CASSQGPGGLSGANVLTF. CDR3 nucleotide sequence: TGTGCCAGCAGCCAAGGCCCAGGGGGCCTCTCTGGGGCCAACGTCCTGACTTTC. The gene calls are TRBV3-1 and TRBJ2-6, with 8 nucleotides matching TRBD1. The CDR3 loop spans 18 amino acids. Looked up from germline, CDR1 is LGHDT and CDR2 is YNNKEL (reference sequence). The trim removed 1 base at V and 0 bases at J, leaving 5 bases unmatched. The full variable domain, with the rest looked up from reference TRBV3-1 and TRBJ2-6, is DTAVSQTPKYLVTQMGNDKSIKCEQNLGHDTMYWYKQDSKKFLKIMFSYNNKELIINETVPNRFSPKSPDKAHLNLHINSLELGDSAVYFCASSQGPGGLSGANVLTFGAGSRLTVL.

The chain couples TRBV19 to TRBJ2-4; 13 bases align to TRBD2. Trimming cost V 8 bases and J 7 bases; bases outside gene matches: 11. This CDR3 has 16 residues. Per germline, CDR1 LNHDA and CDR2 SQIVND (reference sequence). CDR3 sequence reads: CASCSTSGGRRNIQYF. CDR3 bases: TGTGCCAGTTGCTCGACTAGCGGGGGGCGCAGGAACATTCAGTACTTC.

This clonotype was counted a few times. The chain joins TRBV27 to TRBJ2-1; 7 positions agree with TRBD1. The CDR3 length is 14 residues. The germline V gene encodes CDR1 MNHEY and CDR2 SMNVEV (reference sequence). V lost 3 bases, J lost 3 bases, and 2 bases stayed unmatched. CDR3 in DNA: TGTGCCAGCAGTTTCCGGGACAGCTACAATGAGCAGTTCTTC. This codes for CASSFRDSYNEQFF.

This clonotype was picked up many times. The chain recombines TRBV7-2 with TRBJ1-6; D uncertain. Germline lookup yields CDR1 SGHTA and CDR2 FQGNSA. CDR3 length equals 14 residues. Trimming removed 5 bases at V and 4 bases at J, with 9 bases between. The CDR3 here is CASSVRAYNSPLHF. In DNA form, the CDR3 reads TGTGCCAGCAGCGTAAGGGCTTATAATTCACCCCTCCACTTT.

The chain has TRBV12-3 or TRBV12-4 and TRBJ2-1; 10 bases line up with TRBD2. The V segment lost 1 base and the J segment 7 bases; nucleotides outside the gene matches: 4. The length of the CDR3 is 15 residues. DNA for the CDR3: TGTGCCAGCAGTTTAGTAGCGGGGGGCATTAATGAGCAGTTCTTC. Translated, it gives CASSLVAGGINEQFF.

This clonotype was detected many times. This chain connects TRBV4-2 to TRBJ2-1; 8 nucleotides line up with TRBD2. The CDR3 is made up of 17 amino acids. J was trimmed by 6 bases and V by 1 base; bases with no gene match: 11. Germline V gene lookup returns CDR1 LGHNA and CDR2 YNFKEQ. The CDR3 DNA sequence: TGTGCCAGCAGCCAAGTTAAGGGGACTAGAGACCTCAATGAGCAGTTCTTC. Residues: CASSQVKGTRDLNEQFF.

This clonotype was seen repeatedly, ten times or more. The CDR3 region has the DNA TGTGCCTGGAGTAGGGCCGGGACCCAGCCCCAGCATTTT. Its translation: CAWSRAGTQPQHF. V gene TRBV30 combines with J gene TRBJ1-5; tentatively, D is TRBD1 (5 bases). V lost 2 bases, J lost 7 bases, and 12 bases lay in between. The V gene's germline CDR1 is GTSNPN and CDR2 SVGIG (reference sequence). The CDR3 consists of 13 residues.

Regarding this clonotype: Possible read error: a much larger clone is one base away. CDR3 protein: CASSPVGLSGSPDTQYF. CDR3 coding DNA: TGCGCCAGCAGCCCGGTCGGGCTTAGCGGGAGTCCAGATACGCAGTATTTT. V is TRBV4-3 and J is TRBJ2-3, with 9 bases matching TRBD2. Germline CDR1 is LGHNA and CDR2 is YSLEER. The trim removed 4 bases at V and 4 bases at J, leaving 12 bases unmatched. This CDR3 is 17 amino acids long.

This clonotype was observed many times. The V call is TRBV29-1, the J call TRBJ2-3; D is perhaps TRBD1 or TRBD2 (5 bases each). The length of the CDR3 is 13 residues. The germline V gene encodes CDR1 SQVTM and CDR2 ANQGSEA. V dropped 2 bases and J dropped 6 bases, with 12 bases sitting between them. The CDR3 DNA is TGCAGCGTTGAAAGGGACCCGGGGGATACGCAGTATTTT. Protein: CSVERDPGDTQYF.

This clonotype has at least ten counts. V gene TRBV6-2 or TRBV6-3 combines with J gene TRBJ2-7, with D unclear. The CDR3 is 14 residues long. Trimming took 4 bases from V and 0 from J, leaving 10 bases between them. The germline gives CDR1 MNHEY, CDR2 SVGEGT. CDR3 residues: CASSSPLISYEQYF. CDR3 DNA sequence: TGTGCCAGCAGTTCGCCCTTAATCTCCTACGAGCAGTACTTC.